This T cell receptor beta chain is from a study of molecular identifiers for immune sequencing clone quantification. Study-wide context: Five portions were made in replicates from RNA of 20,000 or 100,000 naive CD8 cells, and four underwent sequencing.

In the sort, naive CD8 T cells were defined as CD8+CD4-CCR7+CD45RA+. CDR1 and CDR2 (germline): MGHRA, YSYEKL. J was trimmed by 7 bases and V by 1 base; bases with no gene match: 9. The CDR3 runs to 16 residues. Study-wide results and caveats: Barcode collisions between identical TCR molecules could shrink estimates of highly expanded clone sizes.

Points on this clonotype: Its antigen is still unknown. A much larger clone lies one base from this, so it may be a read error.

TCRdb analysed the PCR reads with MiXCR anew, one entry per CDR3 protein. The profile shows under 100,000 distinct CDR3 sequences, about 23% of them singletons. Sequenced sample: naive CD8+ T cells from blood, with Jurkat cell RNA spiked in. Subset described: FACS-sorted CD8+CD4-CCR7+CD45RA+ naive T cells. The V call is TRBV4-1, the J call TRBJ2-1, with 8 bases identical to TRBD1. The TCR was taken from a human donor in good health. Some libraries in this study had Jurkat cell RNA spiked in. The CDR3 DNA reads as TGCGCCAGCAGCCAAGCAGGGGGCAGGATGGGGAATGAGCAGTTCTTC. Translating it yields CASSQAGGRMGNEQFF.